This T cell receptor (beta chain) was identified in a study of CD8+ T cells in alopecia areata. Study-wide findings and caveats: Normal-skin resident alphabeta T cells also appear among scalp sample sequences.

This CDR3 region has 12 residues. With 7 bases clipped from V and 6 bases from J, the junction kept 9 bases outside the gene matches. Germline V gene data show CDR1 as SQVTM and CDR2 as ANQGSEA. In the case of this clone: The antigen remains undetermined.

In each case, RNA was isolated and then reverse transcribed into cDNA as the sequencing template. Assay used: immunoSEQ multiplex PCR; TCRdb lists only in-frame clones, some missing. The sample contains over 150,000 clones, approximately 60% of which appear only once. Treatment specified: oral pan-JAK inhibitor, 5-10 mg twice daily. A FACSAria was used to sort CD4+ and CD8+ T cells. These cells came from PBMCs. The sequence was obtained from a human donor with alopecia areata. The chain is built from TRBV29-1 and TRBJ2-7; the match to TRBD2 covers 7 bases. The material was CD4+ T cells sorted from blood, obtained at week 4, from a patient treated with tofacitinib. The CDR3 protein is CSARRPGGEQYF. The CDR3 DNA is TGCAGCGCCCGTAGGCCGGGGGGCGAGCAGTACTTC.